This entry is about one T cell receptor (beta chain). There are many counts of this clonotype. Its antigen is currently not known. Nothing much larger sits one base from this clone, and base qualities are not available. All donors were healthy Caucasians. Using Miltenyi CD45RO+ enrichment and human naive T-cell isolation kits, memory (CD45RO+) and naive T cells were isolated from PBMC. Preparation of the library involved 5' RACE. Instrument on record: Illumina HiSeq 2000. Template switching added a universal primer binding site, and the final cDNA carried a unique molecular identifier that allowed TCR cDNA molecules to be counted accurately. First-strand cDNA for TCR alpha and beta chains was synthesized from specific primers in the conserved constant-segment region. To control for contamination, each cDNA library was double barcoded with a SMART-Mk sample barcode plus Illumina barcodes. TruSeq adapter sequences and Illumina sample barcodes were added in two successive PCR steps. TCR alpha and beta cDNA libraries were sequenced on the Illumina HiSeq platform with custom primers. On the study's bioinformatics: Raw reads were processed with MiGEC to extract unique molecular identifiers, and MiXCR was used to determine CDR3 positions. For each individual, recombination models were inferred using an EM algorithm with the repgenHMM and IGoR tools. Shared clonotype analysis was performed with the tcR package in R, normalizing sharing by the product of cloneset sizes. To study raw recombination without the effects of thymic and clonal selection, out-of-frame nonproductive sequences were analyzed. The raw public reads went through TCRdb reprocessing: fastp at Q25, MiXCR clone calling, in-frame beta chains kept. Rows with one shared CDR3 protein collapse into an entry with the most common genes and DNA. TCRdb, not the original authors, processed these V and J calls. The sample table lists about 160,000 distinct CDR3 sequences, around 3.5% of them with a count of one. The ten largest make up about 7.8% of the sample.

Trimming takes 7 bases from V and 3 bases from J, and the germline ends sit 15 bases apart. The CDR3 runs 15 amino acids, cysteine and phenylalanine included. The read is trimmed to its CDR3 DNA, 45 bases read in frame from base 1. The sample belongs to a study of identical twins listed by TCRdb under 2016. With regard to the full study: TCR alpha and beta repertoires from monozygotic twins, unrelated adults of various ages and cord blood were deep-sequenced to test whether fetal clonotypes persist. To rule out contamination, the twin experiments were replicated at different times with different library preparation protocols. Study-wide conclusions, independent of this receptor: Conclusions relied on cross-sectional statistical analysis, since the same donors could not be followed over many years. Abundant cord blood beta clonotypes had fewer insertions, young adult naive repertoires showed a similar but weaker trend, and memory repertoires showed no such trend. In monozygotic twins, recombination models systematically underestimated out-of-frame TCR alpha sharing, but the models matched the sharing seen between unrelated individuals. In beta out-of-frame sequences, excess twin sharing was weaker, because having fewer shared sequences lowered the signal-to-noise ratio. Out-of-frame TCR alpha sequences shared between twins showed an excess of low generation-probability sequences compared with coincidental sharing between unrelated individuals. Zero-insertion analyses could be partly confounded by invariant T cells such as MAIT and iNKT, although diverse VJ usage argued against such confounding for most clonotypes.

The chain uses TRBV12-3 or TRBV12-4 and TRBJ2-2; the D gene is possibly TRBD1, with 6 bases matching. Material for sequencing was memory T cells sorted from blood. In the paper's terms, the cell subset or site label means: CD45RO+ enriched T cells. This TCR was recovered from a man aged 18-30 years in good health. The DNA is TGTGCCAGCACATCAGGGGTTCTTGACACCGGGGAGCTGTTTTTT. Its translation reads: CASTSGVLDTGELFF.